The rows below give T cell receptor beta chains drawn from one sample of a study of shared clonotypes between healthy human individuals. The repertoire was sequenced with immunoSEQ multiplex PCR; TCRdb's copy has only in-frame clones and lacks some. This table has 560,000 or so clones, approximately 96% appearing once. The sequencing sample was made of naive CD8+ T cells sorted from blood. These receptors were taken from a woman aged 25 to 39 in good health. The CDR3 runs from the conserved cysteine through the conserved F or W. Fields, in order: V gene, J gene, clone size, D gene, CDR3 DNA, CDR3 protein. D genes are given only for firm matches. Expanded clones get a size class; other rows say once, few or many, or leave the size out.

V gene: TRBV27
J gene: TRBJ1-2
clone size: -
D gene: -
CDR3 DNA: TGTGCCAGCAGGGCAGTTAACTATGGCTACACCTTC
CDR3 protein: CASRAVNYGYTF

V gene: TRBV11-2
J gene: TRBJ2-7
clone size: -
D gene: -
CDR3 DNA: TGTGCCAGCAGCTTAGATGTCAGGGAGGTCATAGAGCAGTACTTC
CDR3 protein: CASSLDVREVIEQYF

V gene: TRBV27
J gene: TRBJ2-1
clone size: -
D gene: -
CDR3 DNA: TGTGCCAGCAGTTTTTTCGGGAGTGCGAGTGAGCAGTTCTTC
CDR3 protein: CASSFFGSASEQFF

V gene: TRBV27
J gene: TRBJ1-5
clone size: few
D gene: -
CDR3 DNA: TGTGCCAGTTCGGCAGGGTGGAATCAGCCCCAGCATTTT
CDR3 protein: CASSAGWNQPQHF

V gene: TRBV4-2
J gene: TRBJ2-7
clone size: -
D gene: -
CDR3 DNA: TGTGCCAGCAGTCAAGGGGTCTCCGCCTACGAGCAGTACTTC
CDR3 protein: CASSQGVSAYEQYF

V gene: TRBV7-9
J gene: TRBJ1-5
clone size: -
D gene: -
CDR3 DNA: TGTGCCAGCAGATCGGGGGATCAGCCCCAGCATTTT
CDR3 protein: CASRSGDQPQHF

V gene: TRBV28
J gene: TRBJ2-7
clone size: -
D gene: TRBD1
CDR3 DNA: TGTGCCAGCAGTTCGAACAGGGGCTCCGTGGTCCTCGAGCAGTACTTC
CDR3 protein: CASSSNRGSVVLEQYF

V gene: TRBV27
J gene: TRBJ2-7
clone size: -
D gene: TRBD1
CDR3 DNA: TGTGCCAGCAGATTCGGGACAGGGTTCTACGAGCAGTACTTC
CDR3 protein: CASRFGTGFYEQYF

V gene: TRBV10-3
J gene: TRBJ2-3
clone size: -
D gene: -
CDR3 DNA: TGTGCCATCGGCTCGGGACGCCCCACAGATACGCAGTATTTT
CDR3 protein: CAIGSGRPTDTQYF

V gene: TRBV7-8
J gene: TRBJ2-1
clone size: -
D gene: -
CDR3 DNA: TGTGCCAGCAGCTTCGGAGGTACTGTGATAGATGAGCAGTTCTTC
CDR3 protein: CASSFGGTVIDEQFF

V gene: TRBV12-2
J gene: TRBJ2-6
clone size: -
D gene: -
CDR3 DNA: TGTGCAAGTCGCCTGTCCGCCACACAAAGTCGGGCCAACGTCCTGACTTTC
CDR3 protein: CASRLSATQSRANVLTF

V gene: TRBV27
J gene: TRBJ1-5
clone size: few
D gene: TRBD1
CDR3 DNA: TGTGCCAGCAGCAAGACAGGGCGGCAGCCCCAGCATTTT
CDR3 protein: CASSKTGRQPQHF

V gene: TRBV10-3
J gene: TRBJ2-7
clone size: -
D gene: -
CDR3 DNA: TGTGCCATCAGTGAGTCGAATGCCGGAGGGGAAGAGCAGTACTTC
CDR3 protein: CAISESNAGGEEQYF

V gene: TRBV4-1
J gene: TRBJ2-3
clone size: -
D gene: TRBD2
CDR3 DNA: TGCGCCAGCAGCCACTTAGCGGGAGTGGCAGATACGCAGTATTTT
CDR3 protein: CASSHLAGVADTQYF

V gene: TRBV27
J gene: TRBJ2-1
clone size: -
D gene: TRBD2
CDR3 DNA: TGTGCCAGTTCTCCGGGACTACCTACAACCGCCTACAATGAGCAGTTCTTC
CDR3 protein: CASSPGLPTTAYNEQFF

V gene: TRBV4-1
J gene: TRBJ1-1
clone size: few
D gene: -
CDR3 DNA: TGCGCCAGCAGCCAAGATCTCGGGGTTGGAACTGAAGCTTTCTTT
CDR3 protein: CASSQDLGVGTEAFF

V gene: TRBV6-1
J gene: TRBJ1-2
clone size: -
D gene: TRBD1
CDR3 DNA: TGTGCCAGCAGTGAACCGCCAGGGGGTGAATATGGCTACACCTTC
CDR3 protein: CASSEPPGGEYGYTF

V gene: TRBV4-1
J gene: TRBJ2-5
clone size: -
D gene: TRBD1
CDR3 DNA: TGCGCCAGCAGCCAAACAGGGGTCGGAAAATACCAAGAGACCCAGTACTTC
CDR3 protein: CASSQTGVGKYQETQYF

V gene: TRBV7-6
J gene: TRBJ2-2
clone size: -
D gene: -
CDR3 DNA: TGTGCCAGCAGCGGAGGACAGTACACCGGGGAGCTGTTTTTT
CDR3 protein: CASSGGQYTGELFF

V gene: TRBV5-4
J gene: TRBJ2-3
clone size: once
D gene: -
CDR3 DNA: TGTGCCAGCAGCTTGGGGAGGGGTGGCACAGATACGCAGTATTTT
CDR3 protein: CASSLGRGGTDTQYF

V gene: TRBV6-6
J gene: TRBJ1-2
clone size: -
D gene: -
CDR3 DNA: TGTGCCAGCAGTTACATTACAGCTCATGGCTACACCTTC
CDR3 protein: CASSYITAHGYTF

V gene: TRBV4-2
J gene: TRBJ2-7
clone size: once
D gene: TRBD2
CDR3 DNA: TGTGCCAGCAGCCCGGGACTACTCTCCTACGAGCAGTACTTC
CDR3 protein: CASSPGLLSYEQYF

V gene: TRBV9
J gene: TRBJ2-2
clone size: -
D gene: TRBD2
CDR3 DNA: TGTGCCAGCATCGACCGGACTAGCCGGGACACCGGGGAGCTGTTTTTT
CDR3 protein: CASIDRTSRDTGELFF

V gene: TRBV10-3
J gene: TRBJ2-7
clone size: -
D gene: -
CDR3 DNA: TGTGCCATCAGTTTTAACTACGAGCAGTACTTC
CDR3 protein: CAISFNYEQYF

V gene: TRBV11-2
J gene: TRBJ2-3
clone size: -
D gene: -
CDR3 DNA: TGTGCCAGCAGCTTAGGGTTTCGTACTGCTAGCACAGATACGCAGTATTTT
CDR3 protein: CASSLGFRTASTDTQYF

V gene: TRBV13
J gene: TRBJ2-1
clone size: -
D gene: TRBD1
CDR3 DNA: TGTGCCAGCAGTTCAGCCGGGACTTGGGACAGGGGTGAGCAGTTCTTC
CDR3 protein: CASSSAGTWDRGEQFF

V gene: TRBV7-8
J gene: TRBJ2-5
clone size: -
D gene: -
CDR3 DNA: TGTGCCAGCAGCTCGCCAGAACAGTACCAAGAGACCCAGTACTTC
CDR3 protein: CASSSPEQYQETQYF

V gene: TRBV11-3
J gene: TRBJ2-4
clone size: -
D gene: -
CDR3 DNA: TGTGCCAGCAGCGGGCAGGGGGCCAAAAACATTCAGTACTTC
CDR3 protein: CASSGQGAKNIQYF

V gene: TRBV27
J gene: TRBJ2-5
clone size: -
D gene: -
CDR3 DNA: TGTGCCAGCAGTCCCCACCGACTAGAAGAGACCCAGTACTTC
CDR3 protein: CASSPHRLEETQYF

V gene: TRBV5-4
J gene: TRBJ2-7
clone size: -
D gene: TRBD1
CDR3 DNA: TGTGCCAGCAGCTGGGGACAGGGGGACGAGCAGTACTTC
CDR3 protein: CASSWGQGDEQYF

V gene: TRBV15
J gene: TRBJ2-3
clone size: -
D gene: -
CDR3 DNA: TGTGCCACCAGCGTCACCGGGACCGTTAGCACAGATACGCAGTATTTT
CDR3 protein: CATSVTGTVSTDTQYF

V gene: TRBV29-1
J gene: TRBJ2-7
clone size: -
D gene: TRBD2
CDR3 DNA: TGCAGCGTTGAAACCGGGACTAGCGAAGACGAGCAGTACTTC
CDR3 protein: CSVETGTSEDEQYF

V gene: TRBV28
J gene: TRBJ1-1
clone size: once
D gene: -
CDR3 DNA: TGTGCCAGCAGTTTACTCCAGCGAACTGAAGCTTTCTTT
CDR3 protein: CASSLLQRTEAFF

V gene: TRBV6-5
J gene: TRBJ2-7
clone size: -
D gene: -
CDR3 DNA: TGTGCCAGCAGTTACTCAGGGGGGGAGCAGTACTTC
CDR3 protein: CASSYSGGEQYF

V gene: TRBV5-6
J gene: TRBJ2-3
clone size: few
D gene: TRBD2
CDR3 DNA: TGTGCCAGCAGCTTAGGCGGGGGGGGTGCAGATACGCAGTATTTT
CDR3 protein: CASSLGGGGADTQYF

V gene: TRBV7-9
J gene: TRBJ2-7
clone size: -
D gene: -
CDR3 DNA: TGTGCCAGCAGCGCCGAACCCACGGTGTACGAGCAGTACTTC
CDR3 protein: CASSAEPTVYEQYF

V gene: TRBV19
J gene: TRBJ2-5
clone size: once
D gene: -
CDR3 DNA: TGTGCCAGTAGTATACCTAGCATGTTGGAGACCCAGTACTTC
CDR3 protein: CASSIPSMLETQYF

V gene: TRBV4-1
J gene: TRBJ1-2
clone size: -
D gene: -
CDR3 DNA: TGCGCCAGCAGCCAAGTGGGAGCTAAAAATGGCTACACCTTC
CDR3 protein: CASSQVGAKNGYTF

V gene: TRBV13
J gene: TRBJ2-7
clone size: -
D gene: -
CDR3 DNA: TGTGCCAGCAGCCCTAGGGTGGGGGAAAGCTACGAGCAGTACTTC
CDR3 protein: CASSPRVGESYEQYF

V gene: TRBV28
J gene: TRBJ1-2
clone size: -
D gene: -
CDR3 DNA: TGTGCCAGCAGTTTGCGGGGGGCTTCGGGAGGCTACACCTTC
CDR3 protein: CASSLRGASGGYTF

V gene: TRBV19
J gene: TRBJ1-5
clone size: -
D gene: -
CDR3 DNA: TGTGCCAGCCAAGACAGGAGCGGCAATCAGCCCCAGCATTTT
CDR3 protein: CASQDRSGNQPQHF

V gene: TRBV19
J gene: TRBJ1-1
clone size: -
D gene: -
CDR3 DNA: TGTGCCAGTAGTATACAAGGGACTGAAGCTTTCTTT
CDR3 protein: CASSIQGTEAFF

V gene: TRBV2
J gene: TRBJ2-3
clone size: once
D gene: -
CDR3 DNA: TGTGCCAGAGGGCCGGAGGGCGGCACAGATACGCAGTATTTT
CDR3 protein: CARGPEGGTDTQYF

V gene: TRBV28
J gene: TRBJ1-2
clone size: -
D gene: -
CDR3 DNA: TGTGCCAGCAGGTCGCGGGACTATGGCTACACCTTC
CDR3 protein: CASRSRDYGYTF

V gene: TRBV5-8
J gene: TRBJ2-1
clone size: -
D gene: TRBD2
CDR3 DNA: TGTGCCAGCAGCTTGGGGGTTAGCGGGGGTACCGATGAGCAGTTCTTC
CDR3 protein: CASSLGVSGGTDEQFF

V gene: TRBV4-1
J gene: TRBJ2-1
clone size: -
D gene: -
CDR3 DNA: TGCGCCAGCAGCCAAGATCCCCGGGGCTCCTACAATGAGCAGTTCTTC
CDR3 protein: CASSQDPRGSYNEQFF

V gene: TRBV5-1
J gene: TRBJ2-7
clone size: -
D gene: -
CDR3 DNA: TGCGCCAGCAGCTTTTTAGGGCCCTCCTACGAGCAGTACTTC
CDR3 protein: CASSFLGPSYEQYF

V gene: TRBV5-6
J gene: TRBJ2-7
clone size: once
D gene: TRBD2
CDR3 DNA: TGTGCCAGCAGCCCGGGAGGCGCCTACGAGCAGTACTTC
CDR3 protein: CASSPGGAYEQYF

V gene: TRBV27
J gene: TRBJ2-7
clone size: -
D gene: TRBD2
CDR3 DNA: TGTGCCAGCAGTTTGTTGGCTAGCGGTTCCTACGAGCAGTACTTC
CDR3 protein: CASSLLASGSYEQYF

V gene: TRBV29-1
J gene: TRBJ1-4
clone size: -
D gene: -
CDR3 DNA: TGCAGCGCAGAGGTTCTAGGGACTAATGAAAAACTGTTTTTT
CDR3 protein: CSAEVLGTNEKLFF

V gene: TRBV19
J gene: TRBJ2-2
clone size: -
D gene: -
CDR3 DNA: TGTGCCAGTCACATCGCTGGGGGTGGGACCGGGGAGCTGTTTTTT
CDR3 protein: CASHIAGGGTGELFF

V gene: TRBV5-1
J gene: TRBJ1-5
clone size: -
D gene: -
CDR3 DNA: TGCGCCAGCAGCTTGGAGGACAGTCTCAATCAGCCCCAGCATTTT
CDR3 protein: CASSLEDSLNQPQHF

V gene: TRBV5-6
J gene: TRBJ2-7
clone size: -
D gene: -
CDR3 DNA: TGTGCCAGCAGCCCAACCCTAAGCTCCTACGAGCAGTACTTC
CDR3 protein: CASSPTLSSYEQYF

V gene: TRBV7-8
J gene: TRBJ2-5
clone size: -
D gene: -
CDR3 DNA: TGTGCCAGCAGCCGACTGCAAAGACGGGGAGAAGAGACCCAGTACTTC
CDR3 protein: CASSRLQRRGEETQYF

V gene: TRBV28
J gene: TRBJ2-7
clone size: -
D gene: -
CDR3 DNA: TGTGCCAGCAAAAACGGTTACTCCTACGAGCAGTACTTC
CDR3 protein: CASKNGYSYEQYF

V gene: TRBV12-5
J gene: TRBJ2-1
clone size: -
D gene: -
CDR3 DNA: TGTGCTAGTGGTCTCTCTCGGTGGAATGAGCAGTTCTTC
CDR3 protein: CASGLSRWNEQFF

V gene: TRBV30
J gene: TRBJ2-7
clone size: -
D gene: -
CDR3 DNA: TGTGCCTGGACCGTAGACGGAATCTACGAGCAGTACTTC
CDR3 protein: CAWTVDGIYEQYF

V gene: TRBV25-1
J gene: TRBJ2-1
clone size: -
D gene: -
CDR3 DNA: TGTGCCAGCAGTGCCTTTGGGGCACTAGAGCAGTTCTTC
CDR3 protein: CASSAFGALEQFF